The source of this T cell receptor beta chain is a study of human T cells and chemical hapten exposure. This clonotype has more than one count but fewer than ten. V shed 3 bases and J shed 3 bases, with 6 bases lying between them. Germline V gene sequence: CDR1 DFQATT, CDR2 SNEGSKA (reference sequence). The CDR3 contains 12 residues. TCRdb re-derived calls from the RACE reads in MiXCR, one entry per CDR3 protein. The sample has under 300,000 distinct CDR3 sequences, approximately 8.4% seen once. Time point reported: pre-sensitization, week 0. Documented treatment: therapeutic diphenylcyclopropenone sensitization with weekly scalp DPC.

The sample consisted of whole blood, taken in connection with sensitization to the hapten diphenylcyclopropenone (DPC). The chain employs TRBV20-1 and TRBJ1-5; no clear D. This receptor was identified in a woman between 40 and 55 years old with alopecia areata. Some clones in this sample may be carry-over from other donors' samples. Written as DNA, the CDR3 is TGCAGTGCTAGTAACCTCAATCAGCCCCAGCATTTT. This sequence encodes CSASNLNQPQHF.